Listed below are T cell receptor beta chains from one sample, sequenced in a study of human T cells and chemical hapten exposure. One entry per CDR3 protein, called by TCRdb with MiXCR from the RACE reads. The sample carries tens of thousands of distinct CDR3 sequences, approximately 10% recorded once. Sample: whole blood, taken in connection with sensitization to the hapten diphenylcyclopropenone (DPC). These receptors all stem from a woman in her 50s with alopecia areata. Some clones in this sample may be carry-over from other donors' samples. The CDR3 runs from the conserved cysteine through the conserved F or W. D genes are given only for firm matches. Rows may omit the clone size; those that give it use once, few, many or a size class.

j_call | clone_size | cdr3_length | v_call | d_call | cdr3_aa | cdr3_nt
TRBJ2-1 | many | 17 | TRBV12-3/TRBV12-4 | TRBD2 | CASSHGLAGVGHNEQFF | TGTGCCAGCAGTCACGGACTAGCGGGAGTCGGCCACAATGAGCAGTTCTTC
TRBJ2-7 | - | 15 | TRBV18 | - | CASSPTSFGLYEQYF | TGTGCCAGCTCACCTACTAGCTTCGGCCTCTACGAGCAGTACTTC
TRBJ2-5 | few | 15 | TRBV11-1 | TRBD2 | CASSRLAGGTKSQYF | TGTGCCAGCAGTAGACTAGCGGGAGGTACCAAGTCCCAGTACTTC
TRBJ2-1 | many | 13 | TRBV20-1 | - | CSARLPPVNEQFF | TGCAGTGCTAGACTCCCGCCGGTAAATGAGCAGTTCTTC
TRBJ1-6 | - | 15 | TRBV18 | - | CASSPRQGGNSPLHF | TGTGCCAGCTCACCACGGCAGGGTGGGAATTCACCCCTCCACTTT
TRBJ2-3 | - | 12 | TRBV6-5 | - | CASKVGTDTQYF | TGTGCCAGCAAGGTTGGAACAGATACGCAGTATTTT
TRBJ2-3 | many | 15 | TRBV29-1 | - | CSVKGAGILTDTQYF | TGCAGCGTCAAAGGCGCAGGGATACTCACAGATACGCAGTATTTT
TRBJ2-7 | few | 14 | TRBV29-1 | TRBD2 | CSVEETSGIYEQYF | TGCAGCGTTGAAGAGACTAGCGGGATCTACGAGCAGTACTTC
TRBJ1-3 | - | 14 | TRBV29-1 | - | CSVGEGTSGNTIYF | TGCAGCGTTGGTGAAGGTACCTCTGGAAACACCATATATTTT
TRBJ2-7 | few | 14 | TRBV6-1 | - | CASSEGGAPHEQYF | TGTGCCAGCAGCGAGGGGGGGGCGCCCCACGAGCAGTACTTC
TRBJ2-1 | many | 14 | TRBV6-6 | - | CASSYSRVYNEQFF | TGTGCCAGCAGTTACTCGCGAGTCTACAATGAGCAGTTCTTC
TRBJ1-6 | - | 15 | TRBV2 | - | CASSSQTVGGSPLHF | TGTGCCAGCAGTTCACAGACAGTCGGAGGATCACCCCTCCACTTT
TRBJ1-1 | many | 15 | TRBV9 | - | CASSPRQALNTEAFF | TGTGCCAGCAGCCCCCGACAGGCCCTGAACACTGAAGCTTTCTTT
TRBJ2-4 | few | 13 | TRBV9 | - | CASSRSPSDIQYF | TGTGCCAGCAGCCGGTCCCCTTCGGATATTCAGTACTTC
TRBJ2-2 | many | 13 | TRBV30 | - | CAWSVGPTGELFF | TGTGCCTGGAGTGTGGGGCCCACCGGGGAGCTGTTTTTT
TRBJ2-2 | many | 16 | TRBV5-5 | TRBD1 | CASSTTGGAGTGELFF | TGTGCCAGCAGCACGACAGGGGGCGCGGGTACCGGGGAGCTGTTTTTT
TRBJ2-1 | many | 16 | TRBV6-6 | TRBD2 | CASSYSPSGGLNEQFF | TGTGCCAGCAGTTACTCGCCTAGCGGGGGATTGAATGAGCAGTTCTTC
TRBJ2-5 | few | 14 | TRBV5-1 | TRBD1 | CASSQGQGPETQYF | TGCGCCAGCAGCCAGGGACAGGGTCCGGAGACCCAGTACTTC
TRBJ2-1 | many | 12 | TRBV11-2 | - | CASSVIRSEQFF | TGTGCCAGCAGCGTCATAAGGAGTGAGCAGTTCTTC
TRBJ2-1 | - | 11 | TRBV29-1 | - | CSVEGREEQFF | TGCAGCGTTGAAGGGCGCGAGGAGCAGTTCTTC
TRBJ1-2 | many | 16 | TRBV7-9 | - | CASSLGTASFGYGYTF | TGTGCCAGCAGCTTAGGGACAGCTAGTTTCGGCTATGGCTACACCTTC
TRBJ2-2 | many | 15 | TRBV20-1 | - | CSASPVSGKTGELFF | TGCAGTGCTAGCCCGGTCTCGGGGAAGACCGGGGAGCTGTTTTTT
TRBJ1-1 | many | 13 | TRBV12-5 | - | CASGWGLGTEAFF | TGTGCTAGTGGTTGGGGGTTGGGCACTGAAGCTTTCTTT
TRBJ2-1 | few | 22 | TRBV5-1 | TRBD2 | CASSSSYPLAGHKRSSYNEQFF | TGCGCCAGCAGCTCCTCCTACCCACTAGCGGGCCATAAGCGAAGCTCCTACAATGAGCAGTTCTTC
TRBJ2-1 | - | 12 | TRBV19 | - | CASSITDNEQFF | TGTGCCAGTAGTATAACAGATAATGAGCAGTTCTTC
TRBJ2-5 | many | 13 | TRBV5-1 | - | CASSLVGEETQYF | TGCGCCAGCAGCTTGGTCGGGGAAGAGACCCAGTACTTC
TRBJ2-1 | many | 18 | TRBV10-3 | - | CAIRSNPTGKFSYNEQFF | TGTGCCATCAGATCTAACCCTACAGGGAAGTTCTCCTACAATGAGCAGTTCTTC
TRBJ1-1 | many | 13 | TRBV30 | - | CAWSGTGFTEAFF | TGTGCCTGGAGTGGCACAGGGTTCACTGAAGCTTTCTTT
TRBJ1-1 | many | 14 | TRBV7-9 | TRBD1 | CASSLEGAVNEAFF | TGTGCCAGCAGCTTAGAGGGGGCGGTGAATGAAGCTTTCTTT
TRBJ2-7 | few | 16 | TRBV20-1 | TRBD2 | CSALNPGLADPYEQYF | TGCAGTGCTCTGAACCCCGGACTAGCGGATCCCTACGAGCAGTACTTC
TRBJ1-1 | - | 13 | TRBV29-1 | - | CSVKGTMNTEAFF | TGCAGCGTTAAGGGGACAATGAACACTGAAGCTTTCTTT
TRBJ1-1 | many | 12 | TRBV20-1 | - | CSVRDWNTEAFF | TGCAGTGTCAGGGATTGGAACACTGAAGCTTTCTTT
TRBJ1-1 | few | 13 | TRBV19 | - | CASSIGQSTEAFF | TGTGCCAGTAGTATTGGACAGTCCACTGAAGCTTTCTTT
TRBJ2-3 | many | 17 | TRBV11-2 | TRBD2 | CASSRHFSSGSTDTQYF | TGTGCCAGCAGCCGCCATTTTTCTAGCGGGAGTACAGATACGCAGTATTTT
TRBJ2-3 | many | 16 | TRBV7-2 | TRBD2 | CASRPAGASGADTQYF | TGTGCCAGCAGACCCGCTGGGGCTAGCGGCGCAGATACGCAGTATTTT
TRBJ1-5 | many | 15 | TRBV6-1 | - | CASSSPGGVNQPQHF | TGTGCCAGCAGTTCCCCCGGAGGAGTCAATCAGCCCCAGCATTTT
TRBJ2-2 | many | 13 | TRBV7-9 | - | CASSPIASGELFF | TGTGCCAGCAGCCCTATTGCCTCCGGGGAGCTGTTTTTT
TRBJ1-1 | - | 14 | TRBV7-9 | - | CASSLAGSTVEAFF | TGTGCCAGCAGCTTAGCGGGGTCGACAGTAGAAGCTTTCTTT
TRBJ2-4 | many | 12 | TRBV29-1 | - | CSVRTASHIQYF | TGCAGCGTGAGGACCGCTAGTCACATTCAGTACTTC
TRBJ2-2 | many | 16 | TRBV5-6 | - | CASSARVKLSTGELFF | TGTGCCAGCAGCGCCCGGGTGAAGTTATCCACCGGGGAGCTGTTTTTT